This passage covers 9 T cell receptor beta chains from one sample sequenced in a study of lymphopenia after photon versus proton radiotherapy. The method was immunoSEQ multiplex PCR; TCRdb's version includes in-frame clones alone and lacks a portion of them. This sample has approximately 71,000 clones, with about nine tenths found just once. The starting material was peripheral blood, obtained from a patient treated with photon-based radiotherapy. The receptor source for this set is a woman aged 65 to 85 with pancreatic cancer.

The CDR3 region has the DNA TGCGCCAGCAGCCAAGATTGGTCAGGGAGTTATGGCTACACCTTC. This gives the protein CASSQDWSGSYGYTF. The V call is TRBV4-3, the J call TRBJ1-2; D might be TRBD1 (5 bases). CDR3 length: 15 amino acids. V lost 0 bases to trimming and J lost 5 bases, with 13 bases between them. Germline CDR1 LGHNA, CDR2 YSLEER.

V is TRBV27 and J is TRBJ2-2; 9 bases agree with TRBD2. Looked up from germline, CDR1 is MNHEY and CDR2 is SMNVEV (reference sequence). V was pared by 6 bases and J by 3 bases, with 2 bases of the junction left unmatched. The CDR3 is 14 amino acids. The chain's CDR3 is CASRSGRYTGELFF. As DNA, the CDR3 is TGTGCCAGCAGGAGCGGGAGGTACACCGGGGAGCTGTTTTTT.

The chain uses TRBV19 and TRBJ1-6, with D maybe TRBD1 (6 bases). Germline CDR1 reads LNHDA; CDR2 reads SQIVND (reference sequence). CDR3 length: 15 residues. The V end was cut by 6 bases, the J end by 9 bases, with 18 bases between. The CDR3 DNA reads TGTGCCAGTAGGCGCGGGGGCGCCATAGGTTCACCCCTCCACTTT. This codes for CASRRGGAIGSPLHF.

CDR3 DNA sequence: TGTGCCAGCAGTGAAACAGGGATTATCTCCTACGAGCAGTACTTC. Its translation is CASSETGIISYEQYF. The chain employs TRBV25-1 and TRBJ2-7; tentative D call: TRBD1 (6 bases). The V end was cut by 2 bases, the J end by 0 bases, with 11 bases between. The germline CDR1 and CDR2 sequences are MGHDK and SYGVNS. The CDR3 is made up of 15 amino acids.

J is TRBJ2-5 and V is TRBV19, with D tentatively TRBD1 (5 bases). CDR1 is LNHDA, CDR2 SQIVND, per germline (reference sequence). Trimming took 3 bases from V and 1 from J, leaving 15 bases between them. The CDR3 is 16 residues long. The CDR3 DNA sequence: TGTGCCAGTAGTATGCGCGTCACAGGCGTCCAAGAGACCCAGTACTTC. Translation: CASSMRVTGVQETQYF.

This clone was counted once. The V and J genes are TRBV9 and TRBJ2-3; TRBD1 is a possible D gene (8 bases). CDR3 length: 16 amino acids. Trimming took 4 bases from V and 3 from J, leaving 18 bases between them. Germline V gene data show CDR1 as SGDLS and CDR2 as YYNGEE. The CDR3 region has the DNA TGTGCCAGCAGCCTCCCCACAGGGGGAGGGACAGATACGCAGTATTTT. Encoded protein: CASSLPTGGGTDTQYF.

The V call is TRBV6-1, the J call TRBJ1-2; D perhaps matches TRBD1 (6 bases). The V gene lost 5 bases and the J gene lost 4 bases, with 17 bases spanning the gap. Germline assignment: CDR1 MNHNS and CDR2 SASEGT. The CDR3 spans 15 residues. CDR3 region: CASSPSTGLSYGYTF. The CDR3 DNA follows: TGTGCCAGCAGTCCAAGTACAGGGCTGTCCTATGGCTACACCTTC.

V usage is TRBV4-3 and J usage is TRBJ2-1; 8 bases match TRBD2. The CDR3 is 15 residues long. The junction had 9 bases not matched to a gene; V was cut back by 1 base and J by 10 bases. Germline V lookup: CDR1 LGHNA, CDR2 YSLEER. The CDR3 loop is CASSQAGGPLGEQFF. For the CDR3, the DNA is TGCGCCAGCAGCCAAGCGGGAGGGCCACTGGGGGAGCAGTTCTTC.

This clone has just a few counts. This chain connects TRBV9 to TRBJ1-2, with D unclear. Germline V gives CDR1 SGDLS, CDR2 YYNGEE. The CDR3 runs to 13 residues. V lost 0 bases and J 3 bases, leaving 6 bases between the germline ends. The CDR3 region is CASSVAADYGYTF. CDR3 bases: TGTGCCAGCAGCGTAGCGGCAGACTATGGCTACACCTTC.